Sequencing of this T cell receptor (beta chain) was carried out in a study of T cells in Graves' hyperthyroidism and ophthalmopathy (dated 2019 in TCRdb). As for the study more broadly: Peripheral blood was collected at initial diagnosis, before any treatment. TCR V-J signatures able to tell the groups apart were searched for in a discovery cohort of 95 or so patients, of whom over 40 had Graves' ophthalmopathy and more than 55 had stable Graves' hyperthyroidism. An independent validation cohort of under 20 hyperthyroidism patients and 17 patients who later progressed to ophthalmopathy tested prospective prediction of ophthalmopathy. The roughly 91 discovery patients were randomly divided into training and test sets at a 7:3 ratio. In addition, the study compared T-cell repertoires in thyroid tissue and in blood from several Graves' hyperthyroidism patients. Once sampling was done, hyperthyroidism patients were given methimazole at a starting dose of 30 mg daily, whereas ophthalmopathy patients were given high-dose intravenous methylprednisolone. TCR Vbeta CDR3 sequencing of 135 peripheral blood samples (over 40 ophthalmopathy, roughly 72 hyperthyroidism and 17 progressor patients) is reported in the paper. Study-level results and caveats: Most expanded thyroid clonotypes (frequency above 0.001) were also detected in blood, suggesting blood repertoires may reflect thyroid immune responses. A 13 V-J signature model separated ophthalmopathy from stable hyperthyroidism, with about 88% sensitivity and roughly 81% specificity in cross-validation and 80%/75% in testing. Sample size was not statistically predetermined, and investigators were not blinded to group allocation. In validation, the model predicted progression to ophthalmopathy with 55% to 71% sensitivity and around 72% specificity, a median of 6.5 months before onset.

Moderately to severely active disease, a Clinical Activity Score of at least 3, a NOSPECS grade of at least 4, and a duration under 3 months were present in ophthalmopathy patients. Any patient with an uncontrolled infection, another autoimmune disease, pregnancy or lactation was excluded. Diagnoses relied on clinical symptoms, serum thyroxine and TRAb, thyroid ultrasound and orbital computed tomography. Ficoll-Paque density gradient centrifugation was used to isolate PBMCs from 10 ml of fresh peripheral blood. Total RNA was extracted with Trizol reagent, and quality was checked on an Agilent 2100 Bioanalyzer. This clonotype occurred many times. There is no known antigen for this receptor. Per-base quality was not reported, and no clone a single base away is much larger than it. In the germline V gene, CDR1 corresponds to LGHNA and CDR2 to YNFKEQ. V and J are trimmed by 1 base and 1 base, and the gene matches miss 9 bases of the junction. Taken from cysteine to phenylalanine, the CDR3 has 18 residues. The retained sequence is limited to the CDR3, 54 bases, with the frame set at the first base.

The TCR beta CDR3 regions were amplified from the RNA transcripts. The TCR CDR3 was subjected to a first round of RT-PCR using the HTBI primer set and the Qiagen OneStep RT-PCR kit. The libraries were constructed in a second round of multiplex PCR and then size-selected and purified. Paired-end sequencing of the libraries was performed with 100 bp reads on an Illumina HiSeq2000. The original methods were these. Raw data were processed with SOAPnuke, discarding reads with adapters, uncalled bases, mean Phred below 15, or no exact constant-primer or identifier match. High-quality paired reads were merged using COPE v1.2.5, and each unique nucleotide sequence was defined as a clonotype. MiTCR v1.1 was used to align the clonotypes against IMGT TRBV, TRBD and TRBJ reference segments. Only V-J combinations with frequency above 0.0001, covering 99% to 99.2% of repertoires, were analysed. The TCS score was defined as the ratio of F50 (clonal expansion) to E x V (chaos), calculated using BLOSUM62-based TCRdist between CDR3 peptides within each V-J. Welch's t-statistics and random forest reduced roughly 540 V-J features to about 13, which were used in a naive Bayes classifier (R e1071). The Morisita-Horn index was used to measure how similar the thyroid and blood repertoires were. TCRdb passed the public sequencing reads through fastp at Q25 and MiXCR, retaining productive beta sequences. Rows merge per CDR3 protein into single entries with the most common DNA and genes. TCRdb's processing, not the study's, gives the V and J calls here. The sample data list approximately 40,000 distinct CDR3 sequences, and about 50% of these were observed just once. Roughly 15% of the sample goes to the ten largest clones.

The sample comprised blood. The rearrangement joined TRBV4-2 to TRBJ2-2; the junction holds 7 bases that match TRBD2. This receptor was obtained from a man aged 40-55 years with Graves' ophthalmopathy. The DNA is as follows: TGTGCCAGCAGCCAAGTCTTCGTTCTAGCGGAGAACACCGGGGAGCTGTTTTTT. It translates as CASSQVFVLAENTGELFF.